Listed here are 25 T cell receptor beta chains from one sample, sequenced in a study of blood T cell repertoires in COVID-19. Profiled with immunoSEQ multiplex PCR; TCRdb holds only in-frame clones, not every one. The data contain around 170,000 clones, around 80% of them seen just once; the ten biggest clones take up roughly an eighth. Source material: PBMCs or T cells enriched from blood (not recorded which). The receptors were gathered from a man in his fifties or sixties who had been exposed to COVID-19.

In its sample, this clone was seen once. This sequence joins TRBV6-5 and TRBJ1-5; D unclear. V lost 9 bases, J lost 5 bases, and 14 bases lay in between. The germline gives CDR1 MNHEY, CDR2 SVGAGI. CDR3 length: 13 residues. The CDR3 DNA is TGTGCCAGTTCAGTACTTGGAGATCAGCCCCAGCATTTT. This translates into CASSVLGDQPQHF.

The chain recombines TRBV7-3 with TRBJ2-5, with 11 positions matching TRBD2. Germline CDR1 is SGHTA and CDR2 is FQGTGA. The CDR3 is 16 amino acids. With V trimmed by 1 base and J by 1 base, 2 bases remained unmatched. The CDR3 sequence: CASSLRGTSGQETQYF. The CDR3 DNA reads TGTGCCAGCAGCTTAAGGGGGACTAGCGGCCAAGAGACCCAGTACTTC.

The chain joins TRBV23-1 to TRBJ2-2, with 13 positions matching TRBD2. TRBV23-1 falls under the ORF class, with uncertain function. This CDR3 contains 20 residues. The ends lost 0 bases at V and 3 bases at J; junction bases unmatched: 10. In nucleotides, the CDR3 is TGCGCCAGCAGTCAATCCAGGACTAGCGGGAGATATTGGGACACCGGGGAGCTGTTTTTT. Translating it yields CASSQSRTSGRYWDTGELFF.

In regard to this clone: A read error may produce the germline difference seen at one junction end. The chain couples TRBV9 to TRBJ1-2; TRBD1 matches at 9 bases. Germline CDR1 SGDLS, CDR2 YYNGEE. The CDR3 is 15 residues long. CDR3 nucleotides: TGTGCCAGCACCGTAACAGGGGGCGAAGCATATGGCTACACCTTC. Protein product: CASTVTGGEAYGYTF.

Worth noting for this clone: Within the sample, other DNA sequences also encode this same CDR3. The rearrangement links TRBV2 to TRBJ2-2, with TRBD1 matching 7 bases. The V gene's germline CDR1 is SNHLY and CDR2 FYNNEI. Trimming took 4 bases from V and 2 from J; bases not matched to a gene: 1. The length of the CDR3 is 14 residues. The CDR3 DNA is TGTGCCAGCAGTGGACAGGGCAACACCGGGGAGCTGTTTTTT. Translated: CASSGQGNTGELFF.

The chain has TRBV24-1 and TRBJ2-1; the match to TRBD1 covers 7 bases. CDR3 length: 13 amino acids. J lost 8 bases, V lost 7 bases, and 7 bases had no gene match. Germline loops: CDR1 KGHDR, CDR2 SFDVKD. The CDR3 here is CATRRTGEDEQFF. As DNA, the CDR3 is TGTGCCACCAGGAGAACAGGGGAAGATGAGCAGTTCTTC.

The rearrangement uses TRBV5-1 and TRBJ2-1; 10 bases align to TRBD2. The CDR3 has 16 amino acids. Germline V lookup: CDR1 SGHRS, CDR2 YFSETQ. Trimming took 4 bases from V and 3 from J; bases not matched to a gene: 7. CDR3 sequence (DNA): TGCGCCAGCAGCCCTAATATAGCGGGAGGCTACAATGAGCAGTTCTTC. This sequence encodes CASSPNIAGGYNEQFF.

V is TRBV9 and J is TRBJ1-2; D remains unclear. The CDR3 loop spans 17 amino acids. Germline V lookup: CDR1 SGDLS, CDR2 YYNGEE. V dropped 0 bases and J dropped 1 base, with 16 bases sitting between them. CDR3: CASSVGHSQPRNYGYTF. The DNA of the CDR3 is TGTGCCAGCAGCGTAGGTCACAGTCAACCTCGTAACTATGGCTACACCTTC.

This clone was found once. The V gene is TRBV27, the J gene TRBJ2-1; D gene ambiguous. Germline loops: CDR1 MNHEY, CDR2 SMNVEV (reference sequence). CDR3 size: 14 residues. The V and J ends lost 8 bases and 7 bases respectively, with 18 bases between them. The CDR3 protein is CASGPVGRINEQFF. CDR3 bases: TGTGCCAGCGGGCCGGTAGGTCGAATAAATGAGCAGTTCTTC.

V gene TRBV27 combines with J gene TRBJ2-7; D is possibly TRBD1 (6 bases). The V gene's germline CDR1 is MNHEY and CDR2 SMNVEV (reference sequence). The CDR3 sequence is 11 residues long. V was cut by 7 bases and J by 6 bases, with 10 bases left in between. CDR3 loop: CASKRGTEQYF. CDR3 nucleotide sequence: TGTGCCAGCAAAAGGGGGACCGAGCAGTACTTC.

In this sample, this clone turned up once. The J gene is TRBJ2-2, the V gene TRBV18; a weak D match, TRBD1 (6 bases). Germline V gene sequence: CDR1 KGHSH, CDR2 LQKENI. This CDR3 contains 18 residues. V was pared by 6 bases and J by 1 base, with 21 bases between. The CDR3 nucleotides are TGTGCCAGCTCTCGCAACTCCCCGGGACACAGGAACACCGGGGAGCTGTTTTTT. Its protein is CASSRNSPGHRNTGELFF.

This clone was detected once. The V gene is TRBV11-2, the J gene TRBJ1-1, with 7 bases matching TRBD1. Germline V gives CDR1 SGHAT, CDR2 FQNNGV. The length of the CDR3 is 16 residues. V dropped 5 bases and J dropped 1; count of bases not matched to a gene: 10. CDR3 DNA: TGTGCCAGCAGCACCCTGACAGGGCTCCCGAACACTGAAGCTTTCTTT. Amino acid sequence: CASSTLTGLPNTEAFF. Looking up the rest from reference TRBV11-2 and TRBJ1-1 gives the full variable domain: EAGVAQSPRYKIIEKRQSVAFWCNPISGHATLYWYQQILGQGPKLLIQFQNNGVVDDSQLPKDRFSAERLKGVDSTLKIQPAKLEDSAVYLCASSTLTGLPNTEAFFGQGTRLTVV.

The CDR3 DNA sequence: TGTGCCAGCAGTCATCGGACAGGGAGCAATCAGCCCCAGCATTTT. Its translation: CASSHRTGSNQPQHF. The rearrangement joins TRBV28 to TRBJ1-5, with TRBD1 identical over 8 bases. Germline V gives CDR1 MDHEN, CDR2 SYDVKM. After removal of 5 bases from V and 1 base from J, the junction contained 4 bases not matched to a gene. The CDR3 has 15 residues.

Worth noting for this clone: At one of its ends the junction is not consistent with the germline gene, which may arise from a read error. The chain is built from TRBV3-1 (or the pseudogene TRBV3-2) and TRBJ2-7; D is undetermined. The germline gives CDR1 LGHDT, CDR2 YNNKEL (reference sequence). CDR3 length equals 13 residues. CDR3 sequence reads: CASSQTRQATILF. The CDR3 DNA sequence: TGTGCCAGCAGCCAGACCCGCCAGGCTACCATACTCTTC.

A note on this clone: Different DNA sequences within this sample yield the same CDR3. The chain recombines TRBV25-1 with TRBJ1-2, with unresolved D. CDR3 length equals 13 residues. CDR1 and CDR2 from the germline V gene are MGHDK and SYGVNS. Trimming stripped 3 bases from V and 2 bases from J, with 7 bases between. The CDR3 DNA sequence: TGTGCCAGCAGTGAGGCAGCGAACTATGGCTACACCTTC. This sequence encodes CASSEAANYGYTF.

The chain carries TRBV10-2 and TRBJ2-2, with 13 bases lining up with TRBD2. The J segment lost 5 bases and the V segment lost 6 bases, leaving 15 bases of the junction unmatched. This CDR3 is 19 amino acids long. Germline V gene sequence: CDR1 WSHSY, CDR2 SAAADI. DNA for the CDR3: TGCGCCAGCAGCGATCCTATACTAGCGGGAGGGCCGGGTACCGGGGAGCTGTTTTTT. It codes for CASSDPILAGGPGTGELFF.

In this sample, this clone turned up a few times. The CDR3 DNA is TGTGCCAGCAGCTCCCGGGACAGCTATGGCTACACCTTC. The encoded protein is CASSSRDSYGYTF. This chain uses TRBV11-1 with TRBJ1-2; 7 positions match TRBD1. CDR3 length: 13 residues. Germline V gene lookup returns CDR1 SGHAT and CDR2 FQDESV (reference sequence). The trim removed 4 bases at V and 4 bases at J, leaving 3 bases unmatched.

At least ten counts were recorded for this clone. This sequence joins TRBV29-1 and TRBJ2-3; weak D call: TRBD1 (5 bases). Germline values: CDR1 SQVTM, CDR2 ANQGSEA. V dropped 4 bases and J dropped 3 bases, with 8 bases sitting between them. This CDR3 comprises 12 residues. Written as DNA, the CDR3 is TGCAGCGTTGGGGGCCGTACAGATACGCAGTATTTT. Its translation: CSVGGRTDTQYF.

This clone was seen just once. The chain carries TRBV11-3 and TRBJ1-5, with D tentatively TRBD1 (5 bases). Germline V gene lookup returns CDR1 SGHNT and CDR2 YENEEA. V dropped 5 bases and J dropped 5 bases, with 10 bases sitting between them. The CDR3 has 13 residues. CDR3 sequence: CASSRGTYQPQHF. In nucleotides, the CDR3 is TGTGCCAGCAGCCGGGGGACTTATCAGCCCCAGCATTTT.

The rearrangement links TRBV9 to TRBJ2-5; 7 nucleotides line up with TRBD2. Germline lookup yields CDR1 SGDLS and CDR2 YYNGEE. The CDR3 extends over 15 amino acids. Losses at the gene ends were 0 bases for V and 1 base for J; bases not matched to a gene: 3. The CDR3 sequence is CASSVGLAAQETQYF. Here the CDR3 DNA reads TGTGCCAGCAGCGTAGGGCTAGCGGCCCAAGAGACCCAGTACTTC.

The chain uses TRBV5-1 and TRBJ2-5; TRBD1 might be the D (6 bases). Germline V CDR1 and CDR2: SGHRS, YFSETQ. The CDR3 is 14 residues long. V lost 4 bases, J lost 5 bases, and 15 bases lay in between. CDR3 amino acids: CASSPQGLGETQYF. In DNA form, the CDR3 reads TGCGCCAGCAGCCCACAGGGCCTCGGCGAGACCCAGTACTTC.

The gene calls are TRBV27 and TRBJ2-2; D possibly corresponds to TRBD1 (6 bases). The CDR3 runs 17 residues. Germline assignment: CDR1 MNHEY and CDR2 SMNVEV (reference sequence). Deletions cut 5 bases from V and 0 bases from J, with 16 bases between. The CDR3: CASSPGAAPTNTGELFF. CDR3 DNA: TGTGCCAGCAGTCCAGGGGCGGCACCAACGAACACCGGGGAGCTGTTTTTT.

This clone was seen only a few times. This sequence joins TRBV10-3 and TRBJ1-6, with 10 bases that match TRBD1. The V segment lost 6 bases and the J segment 8 bases; nucleotides outside the gene matches: 1. Germline CDR1 reads ENHRY; CDR2 reads SYGVKD. This CDR3 is built from 13 residues. The CDR3 sequence: CAIRGTGDSPLHF. The CDR3 DNA reads as TGTGCCATCAGGGGGACAGGGGATTCACCCCTCCACTTT.

The genes are TRBV4-1 and TRBJ2-3, with D tentatively TRBD2 (5 bases). V shed 0 bases and J shed 2 bases, with 9 bases lying between them. Per the germline V gene, CDR1 is MGHRA and CDR2 is YSYEKL. The CDR3 totals 15 residues. The CDR3 loop reads CASSQDGRFTDTQYF. The CDR3, as DNA: TGCGCCAGCAGCCAAGATGGGAGATTCACAGATACGCAGTATTTT.

The genes are TRBV11-2 and TRBJ1-2, with 7 positions matching TRBD1. The CDR3 contains 13 residues. Germline V CDR1 and CDR2: SGHAT, FQNNGV. V lost 5 bases, J lost 8 bases, and 8 bases stayed unmatched. CDR3 in amino acids: CASSAGQLVGYTF. In DNA, the CDR3 is TGTGCCAGCAGCGCGGGACAGCTGGTCGGCTACACCTTC.